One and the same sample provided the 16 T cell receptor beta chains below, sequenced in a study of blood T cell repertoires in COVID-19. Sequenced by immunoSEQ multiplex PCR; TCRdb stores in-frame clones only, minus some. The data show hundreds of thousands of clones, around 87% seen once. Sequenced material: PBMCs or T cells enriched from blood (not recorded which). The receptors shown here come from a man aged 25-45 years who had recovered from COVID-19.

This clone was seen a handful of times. In DNA, the CDR3 is TGTGCCAGCAGCCAGGGACAGGACTATGGCTACACCTTC. It yields the protein CASSQGQDYGYTF. The rearrangement uses TRBV16 and TRBJ1-2; 8 bases are shared with TRBD1. V was clipped by 3 bases and J by 3 bases; unmatched bases: 0. The CDR3 has 13 residues. Germline CDR1 reads KGHSY; CDR2 reads FQNENV. Using reference TRBV16 and TRBJ1-2 for the parts outside the CDR3, the full variable domain is GEEVAQTPKHLVRGEGQKAKLYCAPIKGHSYVFWYQQVLKNEFKFLISFQNENVFDETGMPKERFSAKCLPNSPCSLEIQATKLEDSAVYFCASSQGQDYGYTFGSGTRLTVV.

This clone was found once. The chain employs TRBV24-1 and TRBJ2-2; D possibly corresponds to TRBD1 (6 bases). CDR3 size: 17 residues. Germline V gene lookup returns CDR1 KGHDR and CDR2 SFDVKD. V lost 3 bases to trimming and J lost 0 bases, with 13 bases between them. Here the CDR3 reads CATSDPQGHSNTGELFF. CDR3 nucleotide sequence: TGTGCCACCAGTGATCCCCAGGGGCACTCGAACACCGGGGAGCTGTTTTTT.

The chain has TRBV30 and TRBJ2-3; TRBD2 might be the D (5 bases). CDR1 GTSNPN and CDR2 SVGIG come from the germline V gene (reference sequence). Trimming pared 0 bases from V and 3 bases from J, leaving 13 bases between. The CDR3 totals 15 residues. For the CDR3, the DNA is TGTGCCTGGAGTGTACTAGAGTTCGGGACAGATACGCAGTATTTT. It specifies CAWSVLEFGTDTQYF.

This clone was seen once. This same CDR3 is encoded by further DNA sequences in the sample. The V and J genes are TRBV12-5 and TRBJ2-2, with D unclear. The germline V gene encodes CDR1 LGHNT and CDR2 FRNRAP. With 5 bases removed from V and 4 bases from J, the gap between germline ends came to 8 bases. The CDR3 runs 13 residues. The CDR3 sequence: CASGPSGTGELFF. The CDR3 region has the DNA TGTGCTAGTGGTCCCTCGGGCACCGGGGAGCTGTTTTTT. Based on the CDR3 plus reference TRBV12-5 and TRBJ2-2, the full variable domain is DARVTQTPRHKVTEMGQEVTMRCQPILGHNTVFWYRQTMMQGLELLAYFRNRAPLDDSGMPKDRFSAEMPDATLATLKIQPSEPRDSAVYFCASGPSGTGELFFGEGSRLTVL.

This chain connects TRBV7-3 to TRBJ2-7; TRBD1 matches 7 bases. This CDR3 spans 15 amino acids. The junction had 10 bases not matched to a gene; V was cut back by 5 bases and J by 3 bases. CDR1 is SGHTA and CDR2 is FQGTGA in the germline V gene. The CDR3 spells CASSIQGPGGYEQYF. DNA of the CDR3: TGTGCCAGCAGCATACAGGGGCCTGGAGGCTACGAGCAGTACTTC. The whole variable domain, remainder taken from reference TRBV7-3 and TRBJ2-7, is GAGVSQTPSNKVTEKGKYVELRCDPISGHTALYWYRQSLGQGPEFLIYFQGTGAADDSGLPNDRFFAVRPEGSVSTLKIQRTERGDSAVYLCASSIQGPGGYEQYFGPGTRLTVT.

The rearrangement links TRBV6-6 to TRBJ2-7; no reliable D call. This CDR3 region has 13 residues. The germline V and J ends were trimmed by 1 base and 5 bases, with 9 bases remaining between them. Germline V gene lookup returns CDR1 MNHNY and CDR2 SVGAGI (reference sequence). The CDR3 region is CASSYLSSHEQYF. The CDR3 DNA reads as TGTGCCAGCAGTTACTTGAGTAGCCACGAGCAGTACTTC.

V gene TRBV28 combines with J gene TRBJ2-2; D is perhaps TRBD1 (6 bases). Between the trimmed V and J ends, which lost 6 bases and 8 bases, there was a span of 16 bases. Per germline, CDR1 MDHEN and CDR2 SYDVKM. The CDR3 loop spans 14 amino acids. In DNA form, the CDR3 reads TGTGCCAGCAGCTCAACAGGGTTCGAAGGGGAGCTGTTTTTT. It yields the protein CASSSTGFEGELFF.

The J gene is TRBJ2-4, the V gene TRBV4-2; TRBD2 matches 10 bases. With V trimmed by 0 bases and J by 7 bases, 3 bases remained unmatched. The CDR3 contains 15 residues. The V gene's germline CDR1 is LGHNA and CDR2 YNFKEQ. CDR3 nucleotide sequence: TGTGCCAGCAGCCAAGAACTAGCGGGGAGGAACATTCAGTACTTC. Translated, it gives CASSQELAGRNIQYF.

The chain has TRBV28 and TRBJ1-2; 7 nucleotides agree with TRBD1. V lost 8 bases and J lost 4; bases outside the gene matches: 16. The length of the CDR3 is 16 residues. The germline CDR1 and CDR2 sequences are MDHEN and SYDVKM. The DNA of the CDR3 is TGTGCCAGCCTTGGTGCGGGAGGACAGGACATCTATGGCTACACCTTC. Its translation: CASLGAGGQDIYGYTF.

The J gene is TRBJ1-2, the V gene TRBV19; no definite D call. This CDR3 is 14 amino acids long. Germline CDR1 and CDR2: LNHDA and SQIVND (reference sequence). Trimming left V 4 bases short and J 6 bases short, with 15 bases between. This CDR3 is CASSTALDGHGYTF. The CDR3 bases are TGTGCCAGTAGTACTGCGTTAGATGGGCATGGCTACACCTTC.

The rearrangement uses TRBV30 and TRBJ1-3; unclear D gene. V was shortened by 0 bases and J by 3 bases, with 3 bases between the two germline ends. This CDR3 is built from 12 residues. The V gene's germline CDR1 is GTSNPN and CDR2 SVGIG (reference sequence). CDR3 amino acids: CAWSVSGNTIYF. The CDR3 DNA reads TGTGCCTGGAGTGTCAGTGGAAACACCATATATTTT.

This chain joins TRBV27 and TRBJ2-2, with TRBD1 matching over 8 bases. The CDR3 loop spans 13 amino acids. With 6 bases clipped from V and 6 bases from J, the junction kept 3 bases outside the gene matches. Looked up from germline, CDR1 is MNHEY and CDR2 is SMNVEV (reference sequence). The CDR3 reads CASSGQGPGELFF. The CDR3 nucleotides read TGTGCCAGCAGCGGACAGGGACCCGGGGAGCTGTTTTTT.

CDR3 sequence (DNA): TGTGCCAGCAGTTTATTCGGGTCCCGAGAGCAGTACTTC. This codes for CASSLFGSREQYF. V and J are TRBV28 and TRBJ2-7; unclear D gene. CDR1 and CDR2 from the germline V gene are MDHEN and SYDVKM. The CDR3 extends over 13 amino acids. The V and J ends lost 1 base and 7 bases respectively, with 11 bases between them.

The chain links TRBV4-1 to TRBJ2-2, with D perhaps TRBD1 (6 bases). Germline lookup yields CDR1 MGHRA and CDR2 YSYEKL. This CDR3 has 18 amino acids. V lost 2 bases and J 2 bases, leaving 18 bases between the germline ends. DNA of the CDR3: TGCGCCAGCAGCCAATTTTTTACGGGACACGATAACACCGGGGAGCTGTTTTTT. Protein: CASSQFFTGHDNTGELFF.

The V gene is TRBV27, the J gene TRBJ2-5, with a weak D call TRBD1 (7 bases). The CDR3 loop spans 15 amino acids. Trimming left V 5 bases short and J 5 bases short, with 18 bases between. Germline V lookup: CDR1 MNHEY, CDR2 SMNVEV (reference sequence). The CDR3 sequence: CASSTHWTGGETQYF. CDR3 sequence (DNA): TGTGCCAGCAGTACCCACTGGACAGGAGGGGAGACCCAGTACTTC.

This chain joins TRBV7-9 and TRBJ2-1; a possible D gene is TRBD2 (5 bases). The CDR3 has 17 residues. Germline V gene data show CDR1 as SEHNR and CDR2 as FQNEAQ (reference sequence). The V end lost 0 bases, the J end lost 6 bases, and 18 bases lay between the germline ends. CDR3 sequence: CASSLALSSNRGNEQFF. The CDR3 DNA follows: TGTGCCAGCAGCTTAGCCCTTTCTTCTAACCGGGGCAATGAGCAGTTCTTC.